This TCR beta chain was recovered during a study of neurological immune-mediated disorders. Findings of the study overall: Patients with HTLV-1-associated myelopathy showed the most TCR clonal expansion. Those with multiple sclerosis showed the least, falling below healthy controls. None of the features examined (clinical or MRI) was associated with the multiple sclerosis repertoire cluster.

This clonotype was picked up many times. As yet, its antigen is unknown. 5'RACE employing 10-nucleotide random UMIs yielded the cDNA. One entry per CDR3 protein, called by TCRdb with MiXCR from the 5' RACE reads. The sample lists some 66,000 distinct CDR3 sequences; under 3.5% were seen once. It was from 2 million PBMCs stored at -80 C that the unsorted libraries were obtained. Germline values: CDR1 SGHTA, CDR2 FQGNSA. The length of the CDR3 is 14 residues. Unmatched junction bases numbered 4, after V lost 2 bases and J lost 5 bases. The clonotype was recovered from a man aged 35 to 55 with multiple sclerosis. The chain couples TRBV7-2 to TRBJ2-5; 8 positions agree with TRBD2. The sequenced sample consisted of PBMCs. The chain's CDR3 is CASSLNGGVETQYF. The CDR3, as DNA: TGTGCCAGCAGCTTAAACGGGGGGGTGGAGACCCAGTACTTC.